This T cell receptor (beta chain) appears in the sequencing data of a study of early T cells in non-severe SARS-CoV-2 infection. Overall study: Chains were unpaired, as sequencing was done on bulk RNA from unsorted whole blood.

Germline V lookup: CDR1 SGHDN, CDR2 FVKESK. The CDR3 spans 16 residues. The V gene lost 4 bases and the J gene lost 4 bases, with 19 bases spanning the gap. Unique molecular identifiers (one per individual cDNA molecule) were attached. TCRdb re-called the 5' RACE reads through MiXCR, storing one row per CDR3 protein. The sample holds more than 80,000 distinct CDR3 sequences, 16% seen once. The sample consisted of whole blood. J is TRBJ2-5 and V is TRBV14, with D perhaps assigned TRBD1 or TRBD2 (6 bases each). The source of this sequence is an adult who was a healthcare worker with PCR-confirmed SARS-CoV-2 infection or an uninfected control (not recorded which). CDR3 region: CASSLLLGGRRETQYF. As DNA, the CDR3 is TGTGCCAGCAGCCTCCTATTAGGGGGGCGACGAGAGACCCAGTACTTC.